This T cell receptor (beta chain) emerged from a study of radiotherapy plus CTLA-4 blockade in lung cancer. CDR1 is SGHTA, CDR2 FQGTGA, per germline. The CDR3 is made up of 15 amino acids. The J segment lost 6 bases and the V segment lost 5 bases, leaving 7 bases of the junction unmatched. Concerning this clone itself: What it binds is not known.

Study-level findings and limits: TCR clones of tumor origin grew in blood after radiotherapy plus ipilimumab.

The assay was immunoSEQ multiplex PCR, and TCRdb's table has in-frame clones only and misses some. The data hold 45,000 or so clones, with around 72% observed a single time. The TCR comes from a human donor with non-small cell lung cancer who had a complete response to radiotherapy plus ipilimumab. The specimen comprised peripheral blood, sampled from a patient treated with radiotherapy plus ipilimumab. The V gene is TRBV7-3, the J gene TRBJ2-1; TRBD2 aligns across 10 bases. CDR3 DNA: TGTGCCAGCAGCAGCGCACTAGCGGGACCCAATGAGCAGTTCTTC. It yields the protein CASSSALAGPNEQFF.